The present TCR beta chain was sequenced within a study of blood T cell repertoires in COVID-19. Across the whole study: Acute and convalescent COVID-19 specimens originated in the United States, Italy and Spain. Sources were T cells, B-cell-depleted T cells, or PBMCs; the material itself was cDNA or gDNA.

The CDR3 is 15 amino acids. V shed 5 bases and J shed 2 bases, with 16 bases lying between them. Germline values: CDR1 SGHAT, CDR2 FQNNGV. The assay was immunoSEQ multiplex PCR, and TCRdb's table has in-frame clones only and misses some. The repertoire holds some 110,000 clones, with over 80% as singletons. Sample: peripheral blood. The clonotype comes from a woman in her 70s with acute or convalescent COVID-19. The rearrangement joins TRBV11-2 to TRBJ2-7, with D maybe TRBD2 (6 bases). CDR3 protein: CASSPWGDGAYEQYF. In DNA, the CDR3 is TGTGCCAGCAGCCCATGGGGGGACGGGGCCTACGAGCAGTACTTC. Filled out from reference TRBV11-2 and TRBJ2-7, the complete variable domain reads EAGVAQSPRYKIIEKRQSVAFWCNPISGHATLYWYQQILGQGPKLLIQFQNNGVVDDSQLPKDRFSAERLKGVDSTLKIQPAKLEDSAVYLCASSPWGDGAYEQYFGPGTRLTVT.